This entry features one T cell receptor (beta chain) sequence. Deletions cut 2 bases from V and 7 bases from J, with 9 bases between. The CDR3 sequence is 13 residues long. CDR1 and CDR2 from the germline V gene are LGHDT and YNNKEL (reference sequence). The authors' processing: Reference gene primer amplification gave estimated nucleated cell counts. Data came from immunoSEQ multiplex PCR; TCRdb stores just in-frame clones and leaves some out. V and J calls and clone size are as listed in that table; D and trimming were resolved from the DNA. The sample includes more than 95,000 clones, 70% to 90% of them seen just once. This sample is part of a study of blood T cell repertoires in COVID-19. About the research overall: COVID-19 samples collected from the United States, Italy and Spain covered acute and convalescent phases.

The sequence was obtained from a man in his fifties in a cohort sampled during active COVID-19. The chain has TRBV3-1 (or the pseudogene TRBV3-2) and TRBJ1-5, with unresolved D. What was sequenced was peripheral blood. The CDR3 spells CASSQLSGQPQHF. CDR3 in DNA: TGTGCCAGCAGCCAATTATCAGGACAGCCCCAGCATTTT.